This TCR beta chain is from a study of PD-1 blockade in classical Hodgkin lymphoma. TCRdb keeps only in-frame clones here, not all; method: immunoSEQ multiplex PCR. Here the sample spans 35,000 to 50,000 clones, roughly 78% being singletons. This CDR3 comprises 14 residues. Germline V lookup: CDR1 LGHNA, CDR2 YSLEER. Between the trimmed V and J ends, which lost 6 bases and 2 bases, there was a span of 14 bases. Brentuximab vedotin exposure varied among the patients, all of whom had relapsed after autologous stem cell transplantation. Complete response, partial response or progressive disease was recorded as best response. The count of this clone is one. No antigen is known for it. Broader study findings: Newly diagnosed patients and complete responders had comparable diversity at baseline. It was CD4+ TCR diversity, not CD8+, that rose significantly by C4D1. As was reported, newly diagnosed patients showed lower baseline TCR diversity than healthy donors did.

The specimen was peripheral blood mononuclear cells (PBMCs), collected before the second cycle of nivolumab. V usage is TRBV4-3 and J usage is TRBJ2-7; D possibly corresponds to TRBD2 (5 bases). The sequence derives from a human donor with classical Hodgkin lymphoma. DNA for the CDR3: TGCGCCAGCAGTCAATTCAGCGGCCCCTACGAGCAGTACTTC. Its translation is CASSQFSGPYEQYF.